This T cell receptor beta chain was found in a study of T cell changes during pregnancy in multiple sclerosis. This table comes from immunoSEQ multiplex PCR, and its TCRdb copy is limited to in-frame clones, with some not included. Seen here are 91,000 or so clones, approximately 92% observed once, and the top ten hold about 2%. The germline gives CDR1 MGHRA, CDR2 YSYEKL. The CDR3 consists of 15 residues. V was pared by 0 bases and J by 9 bases, with 2 bases of the junction left unmatched. This sequence joins TRBV4-1 and TRBJ2-1; TRBD2 matches 13 bases. This clonotype originated in a female donor with multiple sclerosis, enrolled in a pregnancy study. Sequenced material: peripheral blood, taken after pregnancy. The DNA for the CDR3 is TGCGCCAGCAGCCAAGAGAGACTAGCGGGAGGTGAGCAGTTCTTC. It is translated as CASSQERLAGGEQFF.